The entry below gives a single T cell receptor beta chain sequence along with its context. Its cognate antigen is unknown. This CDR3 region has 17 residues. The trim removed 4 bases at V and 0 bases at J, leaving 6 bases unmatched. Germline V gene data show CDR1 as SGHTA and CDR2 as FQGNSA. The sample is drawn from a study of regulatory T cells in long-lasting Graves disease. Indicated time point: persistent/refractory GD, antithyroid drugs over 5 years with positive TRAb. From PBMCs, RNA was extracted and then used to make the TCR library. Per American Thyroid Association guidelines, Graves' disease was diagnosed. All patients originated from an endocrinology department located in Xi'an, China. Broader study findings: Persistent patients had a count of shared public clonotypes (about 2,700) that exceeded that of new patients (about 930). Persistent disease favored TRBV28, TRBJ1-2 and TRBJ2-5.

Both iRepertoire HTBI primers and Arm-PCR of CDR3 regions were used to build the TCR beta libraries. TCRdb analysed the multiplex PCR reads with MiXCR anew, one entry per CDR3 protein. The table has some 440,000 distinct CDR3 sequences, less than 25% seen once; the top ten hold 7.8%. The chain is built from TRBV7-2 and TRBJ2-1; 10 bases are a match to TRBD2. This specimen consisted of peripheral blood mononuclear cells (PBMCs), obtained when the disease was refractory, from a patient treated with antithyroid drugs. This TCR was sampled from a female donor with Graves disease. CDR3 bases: TGTGCCAGCAGCTCTCATAGCGGGAGGTTCTCCTACAATGAGCAGTTCTTC. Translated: CASSSHSGRFSYNEQFF.